A selection of T cell receptor beta chains follows, all from one sample in a study of cytomegalovirus exposure and HLA in healthy donors. Some clones are missing from TCRdb's copy, which holds only in-frame ones; the method was immunoSEQ multiplex PCR. The sample has over 110,000 clones, approximately 79% seen once. The material sequenced was PBMCs. These receptors originate from a man between 18 and 29 years old in good health and CMV-seronegative. Both conserved end residues are part of each CDR3. A D gene is named only where the DNA matches it firmly. Size is omitted from some rows. Given values are once, few, many or a class for expanded clones.

d_call,j_call,v_call,clone_size,cdr3_nt,cdr3_aa
NA,TRBJ2-3,TRBV12-5,NA,TGTGCTAGTGGTTCCCGGGCAGATACGCAGTATTTT,CASGSRADTQYF
NA,TRBJ1-1,TRBV6-1,NA,TGTGCCAGCACGGTGACAGCGATGAACACTGAAGCTTTCTTT,CASTVTAMNTEAFF
NA,TRBJ1-1,TRBV7-6,once,TGTGCCAGCAGCCCGATTTCAGGTCAGCGGGGCACTGAAGCTTTCTTT,CASSPISGQRGTEAFF
NA,TRBJ2-7,TRBV6-1,NA,TGTGCCAGCAGTGAAGCTACAGGGTCAGGCTACGAGCAGTACTTC,CASSEATGSGYEQYF
TRBD1,TRBJ2-7,TRBV7-6,NA,TGTGCCAGCAGCTTTTTAGCGGACAGGGAGACCTACGAGCAGTACTTC,CASSFLADRETYEQYF
TRBD2,TRBJ2-1,TRBV2,NA,TGTGCCAGCAGTTATAGGACTAGCGGGGGGAATGAGCAGTTCTTC,CASSYRTSGGNEQFF
TRBD1,TRBJ1-1,TRBV19,NA,TGTGCCAGTAGTACAGGGGGCGCCTCCCGGAACACTGAAGCTTTCTTT,CASSTGGASRNTEAFF
NA,TRBJ2-1,TRBV20-1,NA,TGCAGTGCCAAAAGGGGTGAGCAGTTCTTC,CSAKRGEQFF
NA,TRBJ2-3,TRBV5-1,NA,TGCGCCAGCAGCTTTATGACAGATCCGAGCACAGATACGCAGTATTTT,CASSFMTDPSTDTQYF
TRBD1,TRBJ2-7,TRBV7-6,NA,TGTGCCAGCAGCTTCCCCGGGACAGGGGCCTACGAGCAGTACTTC,CASSFPGTGAYEQYF
TRBD1,TRBJ1-2,TRBV10-3,few,TGTGCCATCAGTGTCCGGGACAGGGATAACTATGGCTACACCTTC,CAISVRDRDNYGYTF
NA,TRBJ1-3,TRBV4-3,NA,TGCGCCAGCAGCCAAGATCGCGGCCGCGGGGCCACCATATATTTT,CASSQDRGRGATIYF
TRBD2,TRBJ2-3,TRBV9,NA,TGTGCCAGCAACCGACTAGCGGGGGGGGATACGCAGTATTTT,CASNRLAGGDTQYF